Below are 21 T cell receptor beta chains sequenced from a single sample in a study of T cell changes during pregnancy in multiple sclerosis. Only in-frame clones appear in the TCRdb table, and some are missing; sequencing was by immunoSEQ multiplex PCR. The sample includes around 33,000 clones, under 95% of them seen just once. Sequenced here: peripheral blood, sampled in the third trimester of pregnancy. The receptor set was obtained from a female donor in good health, enrolled as a control in a pregnancy study.

The chain couples TRBV7-9 to TRBJ2-1, with 9 nucleotides matching TRBD2. Trimming removed 2 bases from V and 4 bases from J; junction bases left unmatched: 3. The CDR3 runs 15 residues. Germline V gene sequence: CDR1 SEHNR, CDR2 FQNEAQ (reference sequence). The CDR3 DNA reads as TGTGCCAGCAGCTTAAGGACTAGCGTATACAATGAGCAGTTCTTC. Amino acid sequence: CASSLRTSVYNEQFF.

The gene calls are TRBV6-5 and TRBJ2-7; no clear D gene. V lost 4 bases and J lost 7, with 8 bases in between. Germline V CDR1 and CDR2: MNHEY, SVGAGI. The CDR3 consists of 11 residues. The CDR3 loop is CASSSPGEQYF. For the CDR3, the DNA is TGTGCCAGCAGTTCCCCGGGTGAGCAGTACTTC.

The genes are TRBV6-4 and TRBJ1-5, with D unresolved. The CDR3 has 14 residues. The germline CDR1 and CDR2 sequences are MRHNA and SNTAGT. V lost 6 bases and J 4 bases, leaving 13 bases between the germline ends. Written as DNA, the CDR3 is TGTGCCAGCAGCGAGGGCTTTGGGAATCAGCCCCAGCATTTT. This sequence encodes CASSEGFGNQPQHF.

The chain recombines TRBV30 with TRBJ2-7, with TRBD1 as a possible D gene (6 bases). The CDR3 spans 16 residues. Germline CDR1 reads GTSNPN; CDR2 reads SVGIG (reference sequence). The ends were cut back, 0 bases at V and 9 bases at J, with 24 bases in the middle. The CDR3 spells CAWSVEIWTALGGQYF. The CDR3 DNA reads TGTGCCTGGAGTGTCGAAATCTGGACAGCCCTAGGAGGGCAGTACTTC.

The gene calls are TRBV28 and TRBJ2-2; maybe TRBD1 (6 bases). Trimming removed 6 bases from V and 7 bases from J, with 18 bases in between. CDR1 and CDR2 (germline): MDHEN, SYDVKM. CDR3 size: 15 residues. The CDR3 DNA is TGTGCCAGCAGCTTCTCTACAGGGCTCGGCGGGGAGCTGTTTTTT. This translates into CASSFSTGLGGELFF.

The chain employs TRBV12-5 and TRBJ2-7; 8 bases fit TRBD2. V was pared by 6 bases and J by 6 bases, with 16 bases of the junction left unmatched. The CDR3 totals 16 residues. CDR1 and CDR2 (germline): LGHNT, FRNRAP. The CDR3 region is CASGSPAGRDYSEQYF. In DNA form, the CDR3 reads TGTGCTAGTGGCTCCCCTGCCGGGAGGGATTACTCCGAGCAGTACTTC.

J is TRBJ1-2 and V is TRBV6-5; tentatively, D is TRBD1 (5 bases). The CDR3 length is 11 residues. The V gene lost 6 bases and the J gene lost 11 bases, with 13 bases spanning the gap. Germline CDR1 and CDR2: MNHEY and SVGAGI. Here the CDR3 reads CASSQGAIYTF. CDR3 in DNA: TGTGCCAGCAGCCAAGGGGCGATTTACACCTTC.

The chain combines TRBV30 with TRBJ1-4, with TRBD1 matching 8 bases. Trimming cost V 3 bases and J 0 bases; bases outside gene matches: 3. Germline values: CDR1 GTSNPN, CDR2 SVGIG (reference sequence). The CDR3 loop spans 15 amino acids. CDR3: CAWSQGAATNEKLFF. In DNA form, the CDR3 reads TGTGCCTGGAGCCAGGGGGCGGCAACTAATGAAAAACTGTTTTTT.

The genes are TRBV6-4 and TRBJ1-6; D remains unclear. The V gene lost 4 bases and the J gene lost 9 bases, with 16 bases spanning the gap. The CDR3 has 15 residues. In germline, CDR1 is MRHNA, CDR2 SNTAGT. The CDR3 region has the DNA TGTGCCAGCAGTGCCTCCTTTGAAACTAGTTCACCCCTCCACTTT. Its protein is CASSASFETSSPLHF.

In this sample, this clone turned up a few times. The chain combines TRBV27 with TRBJ2-2; 7 bases are shared with TRBD1. Germline V gene lookup returns CDR1 MNHEY and CDR2 SMNVEV (reference sequence). CDR3 length equals 14 residues. Trimming at V came to 4 bases and at J to 4 bases, leaving 3 bases not matched to a gene. This CDR3 reads CASSWTGTTGELFF. In nucleotides, the CDR3 is TGTGCCAGCAGTTGGACAGGAACCACCGGGGAGCTGTTTTTT.

This clone has only one observation. This chain joins TRBV7-3 and TRBJ1-1; tentative D call: TRBD1 (5 bases). The CDR3 consists of 15 residues. V lost 0 bases, J lost 5 bases, and 13 bases lay in between. CDR1 is SGHTA and CDR2 is FQGTGA in the germline V gene. In DNA form, the CDR3 reads TGTGCCAGCAGCTTAACCGGGGGATTTGGGACTGAAGCTTTCTTT. Its protein is CASSLTGGFGTEAFF.

The V and J genes are TRBV4-1 and TRBJ2-7, with a tentative D call TRBD1 (5 bases). Germline CDR1 and CDR2: MGHRA and YSYEKL. The CDR3 runs 18 residues. The ends were cut back, 1 base at V and 2 bases at J, with 21 bases in the middle. Written as DNA, the CDR3 is TGCGCCAGCAGCCAAGTAATCCCAAAATTCGGCAGGGCCTACGAGCAGTACTTC. Protein sequence: CASSQVIPKFGRAYEQYF.

The rearrangement joins TRBV7-9 to TRBJ1-3; D might be TRBD1 (5 bases). This CDR3 has 11 residues. Germline V gene lookup returns CDR1 SEHNR and CDR2 FQNEAQ (reference sequence). V was shortened by 8 bases and J by 7 bases, with 9 bases between the two germline ends. The CDR3 loop reads CASEGRNTIYF. CDR3 in DNA: TGTGCCAGCGAGGGGAGGAACACCATATATTTT. Full variable domain (rest looked up from reference TRBV7-9 and TRBJ1-3): DTGVSQNPRHKITKRGQNVTFRCDPISEHNRLYWYRQTLGQGPEFLTYFQNEAQLEKSRLLSDRFSAERPKGSFSTLEIQRTEQGDSAMYLCASEGRNTIYFGEGSWLTVV.

This clone was picked up one time. V gene TRBV18 combines with J gene TRBJ1-2; D unclear. Trimming cost V 0 bases and J 6 bases, with 8 bases left between them. CDR1 and CDR2 (germline): KGHSH, LQKENI. This CDR3 has 13 residues. The chain's CDR3 is CASSPPEEDGYTF. The CDR3 bases are TGTGCCAGCTCACCACCTGAGGAGGATGGCTACACCTTC.

The J gene is TRBJ1-4, the V gene TRBV9; 7 bases align to TRBD1. The ends lost 0 bases at V and 5 bases at J; junction bases unmatched: 7. The CDR3 has 16 amino acids. Germline-derived CDR1 and CDR2 are SGDLS and YYNGEE. CDR3 nucleotides: TGTGCCAGCAGCGTAGGGCCCGGGACAGAGAATGAAAAACTGTTTTTT. Encoded protein: CASSVGPGTENEKLFF.

V is TRBV28 and J is TRBJ2-7; TRBD2 matches 12 bases. The V and J ends lost 5 bases and 11 bases, in that order; junction bases with no gene match: 22. Germline loops: CDR1 MDHEN, CDR2 SYDVKM. The CDR3 is made up of 18 amino acids. CDR3 region: CASSIQGAGTSGLGGEYF. The CDR3 DNA sequence: TGTGCCAGCAGTATACAGGGGGCCGGGACTAGCGGGTTGGGGGGAGAGTACTTC. Full variable domain (remainder filled in from reference TRBV28 and TRBJ2-7): DVKVTQSSRYLVKRTGEKVFLECVQDMDHENMFWYRQDPGLGLRLIYFSYDVKMKEKGDIPEGYSVSREKKERFSLILESASTNQTSMYLCASSIQGAGTSGLGGEYFGPGTRLTVT.

CDR3: CATLMGDGGTDTQYF. CDR3 nucleotides: TGTGCCACTTTAATGGGAGACGGCGGCACAGATACGCAGTATTTT. The chain is built from TRBV25-1 and TRBJ2-3, with D perhaps matching TRBD2 (5 bases). Germline CDR1 is MGHDK and CDR2 is SYGVNS. V lost 10 bases to trimming and J lost 1 base, with 18 bases between them. This CDR3 region has 15 residues. The variable domain in full, completed from reference TRBV25-1 and TRBJ2-3, reads EADIYQTPRYLVIGTGKKITLECSQTMGHDKMYWYQQDPGMELHLIHYSYGVNSTEKGDLSSESTVSRIRTEHFPLTLESARPSHTSQYLCATLMGDGGTDTQYFGPGTRLTVL.

This chain joins TRBV7-8 and TRBJ2-7, with TRBD1 matching over 12 bases. The germline gives CDR1 SGHVS, CDR2 FQNEAQ. J was trimmed by 4 bases and V by 4 bases; bases with no gene match: 8. The CDR3 spans 16 residues. This CDR3 reads CASSSFLGQGAYEQYF. CDR3 coding DNA: TGTGCCAGCAGCTCCTTCCTGGGACAGGGGGCGTACGAGCAGTACTTC.

This CDR3 reads CASSFGLGDRGYEQYF. The DNA for the CDR3 is TGTGCCAGCAGTTTCGGTCTAGGGGACAGGGGTTACGAGCAGTACTTC. The chain is built from TRBV27 and TRBJ2-7; 10 bases line up with TRBD1. Losses at the gene ends were 3 bases for V and 4 bases for J; bases not matched to a gene: 9. There are 16 residues in the CDR3. Germline assignment: CDR1 MNHEY and CDR2 SMNVEV (reference sequence).

The rearrangement uses TRBV25-1 and TRBJ1-6; 7 bases are a match to TRBD1. CDR3 length equals 12 residues. Germline assignment: CDR1 MGHDK and CDR2 SYGVNS. Unmatched junction bases numbered 1, after V lost 7 bases and J lost 7 bases. Here the CDR3 DNA reads TGTGCCAGCAAACAGGGGAATTCACCCCTCCACTTT. Translating gives CASKQGNSPLHF.

The V gene is TRBV10-3, the J gene TRBJ1-1, with a tentative D call TRBD1 (5 bases). From germline, CDR1 is ENHRY and CDR2 SYGVKD. The length of the CDR3 is 13 residues. The ends were cut back, 10 bases at V and 3 bases at J, with 15 bases in the middle. CDR3 residues: CATRGDPDTEAFF. CDR3 DNA sequence: TGTGCCACTCGGGGGGATCCTGACACTGAAGCTTTCTTT.